This T cell receptor (beta chain) was documented in a study of blood T cell repertoires in COVID-19. Background on the study: From the United States, Italy and Spain came samples of acute and convalescent COVID-19. PBMCs, B-cell-depleted T cells, or T cells were the source of the cDNA or gDNA that made up the material.

Per the authors' pipeline: Cell counts per sample came from amplifying reference gene primers. The data were produced by immunoSEQ multiplex PCR, yet TCRdb's version contains in-frame clones alone and is incomplete. V and J calls and clone size follow that table, whereas D and trimming were derived from the DNA. The sample lists 150,000 to 180,000 clones, about 80% seen once, with about 29% in the top ten. From germline, CDR1 is LNHDA and CDR2 SQIVND (reference sequence). Unmatched junction bases numbered 7, after V lost 1 base and J lost 4 bases. The CDR3 has 18 amino acids. The rearrangement joins TRBV19 to TRBJ2-2; 12 bases are a match to TRBD2. The sequencing sample was made of peripheral blood. This TCR derives from an older woman with acute or convalescent COVID-19. CDR3 region: CASSIGPALAGGTGELFF. In DNA, the CDR3 is TGTGCCAGTAGTATAGGCCCAGCACTAGCGGGAGGCACCGGGGAGCTGTTTTTT.